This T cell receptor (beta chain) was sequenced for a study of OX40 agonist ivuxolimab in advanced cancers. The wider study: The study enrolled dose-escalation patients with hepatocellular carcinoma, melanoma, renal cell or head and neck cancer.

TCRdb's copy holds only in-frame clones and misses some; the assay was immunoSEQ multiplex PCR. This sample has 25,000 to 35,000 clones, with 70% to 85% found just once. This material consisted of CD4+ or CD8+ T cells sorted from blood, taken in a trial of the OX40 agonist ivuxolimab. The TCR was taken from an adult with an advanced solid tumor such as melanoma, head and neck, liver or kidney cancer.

The CDR3 DNA is TGCGCCAGCAGCTTGACAGGGGAGGACACTGAAGCTTTCTTT. This sequence encodes CASSLTGEDTEAFF. The chain uses TRBV5-1 and TRBJ1-1; 7 bases fit TRBD1. Germline lookup yields CDR1 SGHRS and CDR2 YFSETQ. Trimming took 1 base from V and 3 from J; bases not matched to a gene: 3. The CDR3 runs to 14 residues. Based on the CDR3 plus reference TRBV5-1 and TRBJ1-1, the full variable domain is KAGVTQTPRYLIKTRGQQVTLSCSPISGHRSVSWYQQTPGQGLQFLFEYFSETQRNKGNFPGRFSGRQFSNSRSEMNVSTLELGDSALYLCASSLTGEDTEAFFGQGTRLTVV.